The TCR beta chain described here comes from a study of regulatory T cells in long-lasting Graves disease (dated by TCRdb to the early 2020s). Looking at the study overall: In the newly diagnosed Graves' disease group, patients had been taking antithyroid drugs for less than 3 months. Persistent Graves' disease patients were compared with newly diagnosed Graves' disease patients by peripheral blood TCR sequencing and RNA sequencing. The study was conducted in China and was registered as a clinical trial. A total of approximately 35 samples underwent TCR sequencing: approximately 13 from persistent and roughly 20 from newly diagnosed Graves' disease patients. The full study reports these points: Sequencing and analysis were limited to the TCR beta chain. Persistent disease showed preferential use of TRBV28, TRBJ1-2 and TRBJ2-5, whereas newly diagnosed disease favored TRBV20-1 and TRBJ2-1. The authors acknowledged the small sample size as a limitation that may reduce accuracy. Patients with persistent disease shared more public clonotypes (around 3,000) than newly diagnosed patients did (around 980). The study examined only peripheral blood because the primary lesion, thyroid tissue, could not be accessed. Lower TCR Shannon entropy and fewer highly expanded clones were observed in persistent Graves' disease patients than in newly diagnosed patients, which suggested clonal expansion.

The sample holds a few counts of this clonotype. Its antigen is unknown. No per-base quality is available; no much larger clone lies one base away. The CDR3 goes from the cysteine to the phenylalanine over 17 residues. Only the CDR3 part of the read is kept: 51 bases, read in frame from the first base. Trimming leaves V shorter by 3 bases and J shorter by 2 bases, with the junction holding 8 bases beyond the gene matches. From a lookup of the germline V gene, CDR1 and CDR2 are KGHSH and LQKENI. The label giving this sample's time point can be read as: newly diagnosed GD, antithyroid drugs for less than 3 months. For both TCR sequencing and RNA sequencing, RNA was extracted from PBMCs in TRIzol. The diagnosis of Graves' disease followed American Thyroid Association guidelines. Recruitment of patients was carried out at an endocrinology department in Xi'an, China. Each patient gave about 10 milliliters of peripheral blood, collected in an EDTA anticoagulant tube. PBMCs were isolated by Ficoll Paque Plus density gradient separation without further T cell sorting. RNA quality was checked with an Agilent 2100 Bioanalyzer and agarose gel, and concentration with a NanoDrop 2000.

Library prep was done by multiplex PCR. Sequencer: Illumina HiSeq 4000. iRepertoire HTBI primers and Arm-PCR amplification of CDR3 regions were used to construct TCR beta libraries. Gel purification was performed on PCR products prior to sequencing. Under the source paper's analysis protocol: A total of fewer than 70 TRBV and some 15 TRBJ segments were identified across samples and were used for gene usage analysis of CDR3 amino acid clonotypes. COPE and FqMerger were used to merge the filtered high-quality paired reads into contigs. Contigs were aligned with BLAST to IMGT TRBV, TRBD and TRBJ reference genes, and CDR3 was defined per IMGT. Any clonotype with a frequency above 0.1% was counted as a highly expanded clone. Shannon entropy served as the measure of repertoire diversity, while the Gini coefficient captured V-J evenness. Public clonotypes were defined as clonotypes shared by more than one individual. TCRdb passed the public sequencing reads through fastp at Q25 and MiXCR, retaining productive beta sequences. Every entry covers one CDR3 protein and lists the most common genes and DNA from its rows. The V and J calls shown here were made by TCRdb, not taken from the authors' results. This sample has about 450,000 distinct CDR3 sequences in its table, and roughly 15% of those were observed once. In total, the top ten clones hold approximately 15% of the sample.

These same records also appear under a second study, on T cells in Graves' hyperthyroidism and ophthalmopathy. The second study's paper adds: Graves' hyperthyroidism was defined as stable when no progression to ophthalmopathy occurred over 18 months of follow-up. Hyperthyroidism patients were newly diagnosed, with disease duration under 2 months, and aged 18 to 65 years. Any patient with an uncontrolled infection, another autoimmune disease, pregnancy or lactation was excluded. Diagnoses were established on the basis of clinical symptoms, serum thyroxine and TRAb, thyroid ultrasound, and orbital computed tomography. The TCR CDR3 was subjected to a first round of RT-PCR using the HTBI primer set and the Qiagen OneStep RT-PCR kit. Blood samples also contained most of the expanded thyroid clonotypes (frequency above 0.001), which suggests that blood repertoires may reflect thyroid immune responses. In cross-validation, a model built on a 13 V-J signature told ophthalmopathy apart from stable hyperthyroidism with about 90% sensitivity and 81% to 82% specificity, and in testing the same model reached 80%/75%. In validation, progression to ophthalmopathy was predicted by the model with 70.59% sensitivity and 72% to 85% specificity, a median of around 6.5 months before onset. A discovery cohort of around 98 patients, about 43 with Graves' ophthalmopathy and over 55 with stable Graves' hyperthyroidism, was used to find distinguishing TCR V-J signatures. Prospective prediction of ophthalmopathy was tested in an independent validation cohort of 18 to 20 hyperthyroidism patients and approximately 17 patients who later progressed to ophthalmopathy. For training and testing, the roughly 100 patients in the discovery cohort were randomly divided in a 7:3 ratio. In six Graves' hyperthyroidism patients, the study also compared T-cell repertoires from thyroid tissue with T-cell repertoires from blood. Once sampling was done, hyperthyroidism patients were given methimazole at a starting dose of 30 mg daily, whereas ophthalmopathy patients were given high-dose intravenous methylprednisolone. The libraries were constructed in a second round of multiplex PCR and then size-selected and purified. Sequencing of the libraries was done on an Illumina HiSeq2000 using paired-end 100 bp reads. Raw data were processed with SOAPnuke, discarding reads with adapters, uncalled bases, mean Phred below 15, or no exact constant-primer or identifier match. High-quality paired reads were merged using COPE v1.2.5, and each unique nucleotide sequence was defined as a clonotype. MiTCR v1.1 was used to align clonotypes to the IMGT TRBV, TRBD and TRBJ reference segments. Only V-J combinations with frequency above 0.0001, covering 99.2% of repertoires, were analysed. The TCS score was defined as F50 (clonal expansion) divided by E x V (chaos), with BLOSUM62-based TCRdist calculated between CDR3 peptides within each V-J. Welch's t-statistics and random forest reduced several hundred V-J features to 13, which were used in a naive Bayes classifier (R e1071). Sample size was not statistically predetermined, and investigators were not blinded to group allocation. The paper reports TCR Vbeta CDR3 sequencing of over 130 peripheral blood samples: some 44 ophthalmopathy, around 80 hyperthyroidism and around 17 progressor patients.

The chain joins TRBV18 to TRBJ2-5; the central 11 bases match TRBD2. The receptor's source is a woman aged 45 to 65 with Graves disease. Donor details come from another sample of the same person, matched by shared clones. Sample: peripheral blood mononuclear cells (PBMCs), taken at new diagnosis, from a patient treated with antithyroid drugs. The nucleotides are TGTGCCAGCTCACCCGGGACTAGCGGTAGATTACAAGAGACCCAGTACTTC. Its product reads: CASSPGTSGRLQETQYF.